This T cell receptor beta chain is drawn from a study of cytomegalovirus exposure and HLA in healthy donors. In the study overall: Roughly 77 million unique TCRs from HLA-typed donors made up an early data release. General observations from the study: Many donors shared some public TCRs, even though most TCR sequences were rare. Across donors, presence/absence analyses took sequencing depth to be roughly uniform.

In the PCR, 60 Vbeta and 13 Jbeta primers were used. Here immunoSEQ multiplex PCR was the method, and the copy in TCRdb shows in-frame clones only, minus some. The sample contains nearly 300,000 clones, roughly 85% of which appear only once. On this clone itself: Its cognate antigen is unknown.

V was pared by 4 bases and J by 6 bases, with 9 bases between. CDR1 is MDHEN, CDR2 SYDVKM, per germline. The length of the CDR3 is 12 residues. The specimen was PBMCs. This clonotype originated in a man between 40 and 49 years old in good health and CMV-seropositive. V gene TRBV28 combines with J gene TRBJ1-2; possibly TRBD1 for D (6 bases). CDR3 sequence: CASSSPGDGYTF. The CDR3 region has the DNA TGTGCCAGCAGTTCGCCAGGGGATGGCTACACCTTC.